The entry below gives a single T cell receptor beta chain sequence along with its context. Its antigen is not identified. Stated time point: baseline pretreatment blood. The treatment: 15 Gy SBRT to primary tumor, nephrectomy 4 weeks later. This entry belongs to a study of radiation and T cells in renal cell carcinoma. Study outcomes and limitations: Top tumor clonotypes rose in blood 2 weeks post-radiation, then contracted.

Some clones are missing from TCRdb's copy, which holds only in-frame ones; the method was immunoSEQ multiplex PCR. The profile covers 120,000 to 150,000 clones, with around four fifths appearing a single time and roughly 25% taken by the ten largest. CDR1 SGHTA and CDR2 FQGNSA come from the germline V gene. This CDR3 contains 14 residues. V was trimmed by 5 bases and J by 12 bases, leaving 22 bases between them. This specimen was blood, taken from a patient whose treatment included radiotherapy and nephrectomy. This receptor was taken from a woman between 50 and 59 years old with renal cell carcinoma. V gene TRBV7-2 combines with J gene TRBJ1-2; tentative D call: TRBD1 (6 bases). CDR3: CASSRDPSGQLHTF. Here the CDR3 DNA reads TGTGCCAGCAGCAGGGATCCTAGCGGACAGCTCCACACCTTC.